These 16 T cell receptor beta chains originate from one sample sequenced in a study of shared T cell receptors in the human thymus (dated by TCRdb to the early 2020s). Libraries were built with the immunoSEQ multiplex PCR assay. Held by TCRdb, this immuneACCESS table contains in-frame sequences only and omits some clones. Under half of the omission traces to an unresolved V gene where checked; the cause of the rest is unknown. For this sample the table gives 640,000 or so clones, of which about 87% were detected only once. Roughly 0.0094% of the sample goes to the ten largest clones. The same specimen was also included in a second study, on human thymus T cells.

The sample comprised thymocytes. These receptors came from a boy younger than two with a congenital heart defect. Donor details come from another sample of the same person, matched by shared clones.

The chain couples TRBV6-4 to TRBJ1-1; TRBD1 matches 7 bases. The CDR3 contains 14 residues. V lost 5 bases and J lost 4; bases outside the gene matches: 7. CDR1 MRHNA and CDR2 SNTAGT come from the germline V gene. In DNA form, the CDR3 reads TGTGCCAGCAGTCCCGGGACAGAGGGCACTGAAGCTTTCTTT. Protein product: CASSPGTEGTEAFF.

The gene calls are TRBV7-9 and TRBJ1-1; tentative D call: TRBD1 (5 bases). The CDR3 totals 12 residues. Trimming cost V 5 bases and J 4 bases, with 8 bases left between them. Germline V CDR1 and CDR2: SEHNR, FQNEAQ (reference sequence). This CDR3 is CASSNQGTEAFF. The CDR3 DNA reads TGTGCCAGCAGCAATCAGGGCACTGAAGCTTTCTTT.

The chain recombines TRBV28 with TRBJ1-2; TRBD1 aligns across 8 bases. From germline, CDR1 is MDHEN and CDR2 SYDVKM. This CDR3 comprises 13 residues. The V gene end was trimmed by 7 bases and the J gene end by 2 bases; junction bases not matched to a gene: 3. This chain's CDR3 is CASKDRANYGYTF. In DNA form, the CDR3 reads TGTGCCAGCAAGGACAGGGCCAACTATGGCTACACCTTC.

This chain connects TRBV5-4 to TRBJ2-1; the match to TRBD2 covers 9 bases. Germline CDR1 is SGHNT and CDR2 is YYREEE (reference sequence). The CDR3 length is 17 residues. J was trimmed by 6 bases and V by 2 bases; bases with no gene match: 12. CDR3 residues: CASSFYHSGRAGNEQFF. The CDR3 DNA reads TGTGCCAGCAGCTTTTACCATAGCGGGAGAGCGGGCAATGAGCAGTTCTTC.

The rearrangement links TRBV14 to TRBJ2-4, with a possible D match to TRBD2 (5 bases). Germline CDR1 reads SGHDN; CDR2 reads FVKESK. CDR3 size: 19 residues. The germline V and J ends were trimmed by 1 base and 0 bases, with 19 bases remaining between them. CDR3 residues: CASSQGVMFGGLAKNIQYF. CDR3 nucleotide sequence: TGTGCCAGCAGCCAAGGTGTTATGTTCGGCGGGTTAGCCAAAAACATTCAGTACTTC. The entire variable domain, with the rest obtained from reference TRBV14 and TRBJ2-4, is as follows: EAGVTQFPSHSVIEKGQTVTLRCDPISGHDNLYWYRRVMGKEIKFLLHFVKESKQDESGMPNNRFLAERTGGTYSTLKVQPAELEDSGVYFCASSQGVMFGGLAKNIQYFGAGTRLSVL.

The chain has TRBV2 and TRBJ2-3; possible D gene TRBD2, 7 bases. V lost 4 bases and J 0 bases, leaving 11 bases between the germline ends. The germline CDR1 and CDR2 sequences are SNHLY and FYNNEI. This CDR3 has 15 amino acids. The CDR3 DNA reads TGTGCCAGCAGTGCGCGGGGGCCTAGCACAGATACGCAGTATTTT. Translating gives CASSARGPSTDTQYF.

The V call is TRBV9, the J call TRBJ2-2, with D unresolved. The CDR3 is made up of 13 amino acids. Trimming shortened V by 0 bases and J by 8 bases, and 8 bases separated the two germline ends. Germline assignment: CDR1 SGDLS and CDR2 YYNGEE. DNA of the CDR3: TGTGCCAGCAGCGTAGTGTATTGTGGGGAGCTGTTTTTT. It codes for CASSVVYCGELFF.

The genes are TRBV28 and TRBJ1-5; no clear D gene. The CDR3 covers 14 residues. V lost 3 bases to trimming and J lost 4 bases, with 10 bases between them. Looked up from germline, CDR1 is MDHEN and CDR2 is SYDVKM. CDR3 in amino acids: CASSFSDWNQPQHF. The CDR3 bases are TGTGCCAGCAGTTTTTCAGATTGGAATCAGCCCCAGCATTTT. Based on the CDR3 plus reference TRBV28 and TRBJ1-5, the full variable domain is DVKVTQSSRYLVKRTGEKVFLECVQDMDHENMFWYRQDPGLGLRLIYFSYDVKMKEKGDIPEGYSVSREKKERFSLILESASTNQTSMYLCASSFSDWNQPQHFGDGTRLSIL.

The chain carries TRBV5-4 and TRBJ1-2, with TRBD1 matching over 9 bases. The length of the CDR3 is 15 residues. In germline, CDR1 is SGHNT, CDR2 YYREEE (reference sequence). V lost 4 bases, J lost 7 bases, and 11 bases stayed unmatched. This chain's CDR3 is CASSPIRDRAVGYTF. In DNA form, the CDR3 reads TGTGCCAGCAGCCCAATCCGGGACAGGGCCGTTGGCTACACCTTC.

V usage is TRBV18 and J usage is TRBJ2-5; D perhaps matches TRBD1 (6 bases). The CDR3 extends over 14 amino acids. The V gene lost 4 bases and the J gene lost 0 bases, with 9 bases spanning the gap. In germline, CDR1 is KGHSH, CDR2 LQKENI. CDR3 DNA: TGTGCCAGCTCACGCCAGGGGTACCAAGAGACCCAGTACTTC. Translating it yields CASSRQGYQETQYF.

The DNA for the CDR3 is TGTGCCAGCAGAAACACAGGAAGCTCCTACAATGAGCAGTTCTTC. It encodes CASRNTGSSYNEQFF. V is TRBV6-5 and J is TRBJ2-1; TRBD1 is a possible D gene (5 bases). Germline CDR1 is MNHEY and CDR2 is SVGAGI. Trimming removed 6 bases from V and 0 bases from J, with 12 bases in between. The CDR3 has 15 amino acids.

The chain carries TRBV4-3 and TRBJ2-3, with 11 nucleotides matching TRBD2. The germline gives CDR1 LGHNA, CDR2 YSLEER. The CDR3 totals 18 residues. Trimming at V came to 1 base and at J to 0 bases, leaving 6 bases not matched to a gene. CDR3 loop: CASSQVTSGVKSTDTQYF. The CDR3 region has the DNA TGCGCCAGCAGCCAAGTGACTAGCGGGGTTAAAAGCACAGATACGCAGTATTTT.

The CDR3 protein is CASSFFLPRTSGGAGPDTQYF. As DNA, the CDR3 is TGCGCCAGCAGCTTTTTCCTCCCCCGGACTAGCGGGGGGGCCGGGCCAGATACGCAGTATTTT. The J gene is TRBJ2-3, the V gene TRBV5-1, with 15 nucleotides matching TRBD2. The CDR3 sequence is 21 residues long. V shed 2 bases, J shed 4 bases, and the junction held 17 bases outside the gene matches. From germline, CDR1 is SGHRS and CDR2 YFSETQ. Together with reference TRBV5-1 and TRBJ2-3, the CDR3 gives the full variable domain: KAGVTQTPRYLIKTRGQQVTLSCSPISGHRSVSWYQQTPGQGLQFLFEYFSETQRNKGNFPGRFSGRQFSNSRSEMNVSTLELGDSALYLCASSFFLPRTSGGAGPDTQYFGPGTRLTVL.

V is TRBV9 and J is TRBJ2-1; 7 bases match TRBD2. This CDR3 region has 18 residues. Per germline, CDR1 SGDLS and CDR2 YYNGEE. V was pared by 0 bases and J by 5 bases, with 14 bases of the junction left unmatched. The CDR3 DNA is TGTGCCAGCAGCGTAGGAGCCCCACGCGGGAGCCAAAACAATGAGCAGTTCTTC. Protein sequence: CASSVGAPRGSQNNEQFF.

This chain joins TRBV19 and TRBJ1-1; possible D gene TRBD1, 6 bases. CDR3 length equals 14 residues. Looked up from germline, CDR1 is LNHDA and CDR2 is SQIVND (reference sequence). Trimming left V 6 bases short and J 5 bases short, with 16 bases between. CDR3 sequence (DNA): TGTGCCAGTAGCCTACAGGGTTGGAGGACTGAAGCTTTCTTT. It encodes CASSLQGWRTEAFF.

The CDR3 sequence is CASRPRTVDYGYTF. The CDR3 DNA sequence: TGTGCCAGCAGACCTCGGACAGTGGACTATGGCTACACCTTC. J is TRBJ1-2 and V is TRBV28, with a weak D call TRBD1 (6 bases). The CDR3 has 14 amino acids. Trimming cost V 6 bases and J 3 bases, with 14 bases left between them. CDR1 and CDR2 (germline): MDHEN, SYDVKM.